This entry lists 19 T cell receptor beta chains sequenced from one sample in a study of blood T cell repertoires in COVID-19. The assay was immunoSEQ multiplex PCR, and TCRdb's table has in-frame clones only and misses some. Among approximately 260,000 clones listed, over 70% were seen once. Specimen: peripheral blood. These receptor sequences come from a woman between 65 and 79 years old with COVID-19, enrolled during active disease.

The chain joins TRBV6-1 to TRBJ2-3; TRBD2 aligns across 11 bases. CDR3 size: 16 residues. The trim removed 3 bases at V and 2 bases at J, leaving 4 bases unmatched. Germline V CDR1 and CDR2: MNHNS, SASEGT. In DNA form, the CDR3 reads TGTGCCAGCAGTGACCAACTAGCGGGAGCCACAGATACGCAGTATTTT. It translates to CASSDQLAGATDTQYF.

V is TRBV5-6 and J is TRBJ2-7; D is possibly TRBD1 (5 bases). The germline V gene has CDR1 SGHDT and CDR2 YYEEEE. The CDR3 has 13 residues. Trimming stripped 2 bases from V and 3 bases from J, with 9 bases between. CDR3 nucleotides: TGTGCCAGCAGCTTTAAGGGGCTCTACGAGCAGTACTTC. It is translated as CASSFKGLYEQYF.

V usage is TRBV5-6 and J usage is TRBJ1-1; D is uncertain. The CDR3 has 15 residues. CDR1 and CDR2 (germline): SGHDT, YYEEEE. The V end lost 0 bases, the J end lost 6 bases, and 15 bases lay between the germline ends. The CDR3 DNA is TGTGCCAGCAGCTTGGTAGGCGTTACAGCCCCTGAAGCTTTCTTT. Protein product: CASSLVGVTAPEAFF.

The genes are TRBV6-1 and TRBJ1-4, with D maybe TRBD1 (5 bases). V was clipped by 4 bases and J by 0 bases, with 12 bases between them. The CDR3 length is 16 residues. CDR1 is MNHNS, CDR2 SASEGT, per germline. The CDR3 protein is CASSGRQTSTNEKLFF. The CDR3 bases are TGTGCCAGCAGTGGCCGACAGACTTCAACTAATGAAAAACTGTTTTTT.

The chain combines TRBV5-5 with TRBJ1-5, with D possibly being TRBD1 (6 bases). The V end was cut by 4 bases, the J end by 4 bases, with 18 bases between. Germline V CDR1 and CDR2: SGHKS, YYEKEE (reference sequence). The CDR3 contains 16 residues. The CDR3 nucleotides are TGTGCCAGCAGCCTCAACTCTGTTACAGGGAATCAGCCCCAGCATTTT. As protein: CASSLNSVTGNQPQHF.

This clone was seen once. The chain is built from TRBV2 and TRBJ1-5; possibly TRBD1 for D (6 bases). The V and J ends lost 6 bases and 6 bases respectively, with 12 bases between them. Germline CDR1 is SNHLY and CDR2 is FYNNEI. The CDR3 is 13 residues long. The CDR3 nucleotides are TGTGCCAGCAGCGGCAGGGGTTCTCAGCCCCAGCATTTT. Amino acids: CASSGRGSQPQHF.

The chain couples TRBV4-1 to TRBJ1-4; no firm D call. The germline V gene encodes CDR1 MGHRA and CDR2 YSYEKL. This CDR3 comprises 13 residues. Trimming removed 2 bases from V and 7 bases from J, with 8 bases in between. CDR3 in DNA: TGCGCCAGCAGCCAAACCCTAGTTGAAAAACTGTTTTTT. It translates to CASSQTLVEKLFF.

The V and J genes are TRBV12-3 or TRBV12-4 and TRBJ1-5; the D gene is possibly TRBD1 (5 bases). V was trimmed by 7 bases and J by 7 bases, leaving 14 bases between them. The CDR3 runs 13 residues. CDR3 sequence: CASNPGGWQPQHF. As DNA, the CDR3 is TGTGCCAGCAACCCTGGGGGGTGGCAGCCCCAGCATTTT.

CDR3 DNA sequence: TGTGCCAGCAGCTTAGACTCTGCTAATTCACCCCTCCACTTT. Its translation is CASSLDSANSPLHF. V is TRBV7-6 and J is TRBJ1-6; no definite D call. The CDR3 totals 14 residues. Trimming took 1 base from V and 6 from J, leaving 7 bases between them. Germline CDR1 SGHVS, CDR2 FNYEAQ.

This clone was seen more than once but under ten times. This chain links TRBV5-1 with TRBJ2-3, with 7 nucleotides matching TRBD1. The CDR3 sequence is 17 residues long. The junction had 10 bases not matched to a gene; V was cut back by 3 bases and J by 0 bases. Per germline, CDR1 SGHRS and CDR2 YFSETQ. CDR3 in amino acids: CASSSLSGGTSTDTQYF. CDR3 coding DNA: TGCGCCAGCAGCTCGCTATCAGGGGGAACTAGCACAGATACGCAGTATTTT.

This clone showed up just a few times. The chain recombines TRBV7-2 with TRBJ2-2; 12 nucleotides align to TRBD2. V lost 2 bases, J lost 2 bases, and 6 bases stayed unmatched. The CDR3 consists of 18 residues. Germline CDR1 SGHTA, CDR2 FQGNSA. The CDR3 nucleotides read TGTGCCAGCAGCTTAAGGTCACTAGCGGGAGGAAACACCGGGGAGCTGTTTTTT. Its translation: CASSLRSLAGGNTGELFF.

V gene TRBV5-8 combines with J gene TRBJ2-5; possibly TRBD2 for D (5 bases). The CDR3 has 14 residues. Germline values: CDR1 SGHTS, CDR2 YDEGEE. Between the trimmed V and J ends, which lost 4 bases and 2 bases, there was a span of 12 bases. The CDR3 is CASSPGSVQETQYF. In DNA form, the CDR3 reads TGTGCCAGCAGCCCGGGGTCAGTTCAAGAGACCCAGTACTTC.

The chain couples TRBV2 to TRBJ2-3; D is unresolved. Germline-derived CDR1 and CDR2 are SNHLY and FYNNEI. The V and J ends lost 4 bases and 3 bases respectively, with 11 bases between them. The CDR3 is made up of 14 amino acids. The CDR3 sequence is CASSATRKTDTQYF. In DNA, the CDR3 is TGTGCCAGCAGTGCGACTCGGAAAACAGATACGCAGTATTTT.

The gene calls are TRBV7-6 and TRBJ1-1, with a weak D call TRBD1 (5 bases). The CDR3 is 15 residues long. Per germline, CDR1 SGHVS and CDR2 FNYEAQ. Deletions cut 5 bases from V and 1 base from J, with 14 bases between. CDR3 nucleotide sequence: TGTGCCAGCAGCCAACAGGCCGCCCCGAACACTGAAGCTTTCTTT. Encoded protein: CASSQQAAPNTEAFF.

The V and J genes are TRBV15 and TRBJ2-7; D perhaps matches TRBD2 (5 bases). In germline, CDR1 is LNHNV, CDR2 YYDKDF (reference sequence). The germline V and J ends were trimmed by 0 bases and 5 bases, with 14 bases remaining between them. The CDR3 totals 15 residues. The CDR3 sequence is CATSRDQRTLDEQYF. In DNA, the CDR3 is TGTGCCACCAGCAGAGATCAACGTACACTAGACGAGCAGTACTTC.

The chain has TRBV5-1 and TRBJ2-5; 9 nucleotides match TRBD1. CDR1 and CDR2 (germline): SGHRS, YFSETQ. The CDR3 runs to 15 residues. The ends lost 3 bases at V and 5 bases at J; junction bases unmatched: 8. The DNA for the CDR3 is TGCGCCAGCAGCTGGGGGACAGGGCTCCGGGAGACCCAGTACTTC. Residues: CASSWGTGLRETQYF.

Comments on this clone: Distinct nucleotide sequences in the sample also encode this CDR3. The chain has TRBV9 and TRBJ2-2, with a weak D call TRBD1 (5 bases). From germline, CDR1 is SGDLS and CDR2 YYNGEE. V gave up 2 bases and J gave up 1 base, with 6 bases separating them. This CDR3 has 14 residues. The CDR3 loop is CASSVQGNTGELFF. The CDR3, as DNA: TGTGCCAGCAGCGTGCAGGGGAACACCGGGGAGCTGTTTTTT.

V and J are TRBV7-9 and TRBJ2-7; TRBD1 matches 9 bases. There are 13 residues in the CDR3. The junction had 5 bases not matched to a gene; V was cut back by 10 bases and J by 1 base. Germline assignment: CDR1 SEHNR and CDR2 FQNEAQ (reference sequence). CDR3 region: CATRGTGSYEQYF. CDR3 DNA: TGTGCCACCAGGGGGACAGGGTCCTACGAGCAGTACTTC.

This clone was counted once. The rearrangement joins TRBV15 to TRBJ1-4; the D is unclear. Germline CDR1 LNHNV, CDR2 YYDKDF (reference sequence). CDR3 length equals 15 residues. The V end lost 0 bases, the J end lost 5 bases, and 10 bases lay between the germline ends. DNA of the CDR3: TGTGCCACCAGCAGAGATTTCCAGGAAAATGAAAAACTGTTTTTT. It codes for CATSRDFQENEKLFF.